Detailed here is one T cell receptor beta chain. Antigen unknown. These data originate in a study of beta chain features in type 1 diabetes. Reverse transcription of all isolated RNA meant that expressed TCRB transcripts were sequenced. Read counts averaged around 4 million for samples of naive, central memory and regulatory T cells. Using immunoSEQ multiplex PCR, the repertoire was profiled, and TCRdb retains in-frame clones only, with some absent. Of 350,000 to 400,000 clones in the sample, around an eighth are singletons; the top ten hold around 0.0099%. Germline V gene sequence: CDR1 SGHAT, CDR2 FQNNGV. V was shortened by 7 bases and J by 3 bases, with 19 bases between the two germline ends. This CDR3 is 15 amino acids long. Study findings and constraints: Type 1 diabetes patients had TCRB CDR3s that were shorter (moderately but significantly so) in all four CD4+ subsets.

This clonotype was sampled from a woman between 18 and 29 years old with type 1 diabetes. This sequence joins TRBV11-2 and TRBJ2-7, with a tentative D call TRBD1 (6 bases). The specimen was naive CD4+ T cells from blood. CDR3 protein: CASTLEPGQNYEQYF. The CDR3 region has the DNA TGTGCCAGCACCCTAGAACCGGGACAAAACTACGAGCAGTACTTC. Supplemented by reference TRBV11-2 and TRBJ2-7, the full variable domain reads EAGVAQSPRYKIIEKRQSVAFWCNPISGHATLYWYQQILGQGPKLLIQFQNNGVVDDSQLPKDRFSAERLKGVDSTLKIQPAKLEDSAVYLCASTLEPGQNYEQYFGPGTRLTVT.